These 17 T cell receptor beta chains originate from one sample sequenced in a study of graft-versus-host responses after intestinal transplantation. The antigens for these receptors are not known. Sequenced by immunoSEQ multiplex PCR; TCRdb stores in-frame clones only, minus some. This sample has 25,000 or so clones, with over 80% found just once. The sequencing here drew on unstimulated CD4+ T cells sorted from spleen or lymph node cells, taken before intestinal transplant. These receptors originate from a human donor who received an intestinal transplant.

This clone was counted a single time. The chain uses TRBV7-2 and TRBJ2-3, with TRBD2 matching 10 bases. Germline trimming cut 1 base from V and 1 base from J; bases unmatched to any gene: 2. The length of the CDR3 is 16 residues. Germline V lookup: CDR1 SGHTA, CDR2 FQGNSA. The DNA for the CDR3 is TGTGCCAGCAGCTTAGGCCTAGCGGGGGGCACAGATACGCAGTATTTT. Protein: CASSLGLAGGTDTQYF.

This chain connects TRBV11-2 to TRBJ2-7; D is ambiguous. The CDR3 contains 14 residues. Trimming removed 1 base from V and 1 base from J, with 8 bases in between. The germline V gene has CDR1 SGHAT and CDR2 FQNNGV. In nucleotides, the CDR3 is TGTGCCAGCAGCTTAGGACACAAATCCTACGAGCAGTACTTC. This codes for CASSLGHKSYEQYF.

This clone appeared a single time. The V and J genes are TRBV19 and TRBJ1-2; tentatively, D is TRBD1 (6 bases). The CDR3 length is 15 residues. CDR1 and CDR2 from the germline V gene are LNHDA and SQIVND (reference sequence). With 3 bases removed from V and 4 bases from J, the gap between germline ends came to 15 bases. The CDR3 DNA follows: TGTGCCAGTAGTATCGGGGGCGCGGGGACCTATGGCTACACCTTC. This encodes CASSIGGAGTYGYTF.

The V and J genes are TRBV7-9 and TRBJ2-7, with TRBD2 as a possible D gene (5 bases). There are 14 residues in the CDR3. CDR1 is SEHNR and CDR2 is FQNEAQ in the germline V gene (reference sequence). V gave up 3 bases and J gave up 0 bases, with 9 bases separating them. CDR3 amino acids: CASSLGGLSYEQYF. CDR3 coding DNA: TGTGCCAGCAGCTTGGGCGGACTCTCCTACGAGCAGTACTTC.

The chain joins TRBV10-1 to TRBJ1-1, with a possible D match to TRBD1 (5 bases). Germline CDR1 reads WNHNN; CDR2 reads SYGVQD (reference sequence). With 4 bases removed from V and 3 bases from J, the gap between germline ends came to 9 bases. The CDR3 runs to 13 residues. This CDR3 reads CASSGTPDTEAFF. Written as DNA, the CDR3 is TGCGCCAGCAGTGGGACACCCGACACTGAAGCTTTCTTT.

CDR3 sequence reads: CASSEFRQTDSPLHF. The CDR3 bases are TGTGCCAGCAGTGAATTTCGGCAGACTGATTCACCCCTCCACTTT. The chain combines TRBV25-1 with TRBJ1-6; D gene uncertain. The V and J ends lost 1 base and 8 bases respectively, with 12 bases between them. Germline CDR1 and CDR2: MGHDK and SYGVNS. The CDR3 has 15 residues. The whole variable domain, remainder taken from reference TRBV25-1 and TRBJ1-6, is EADIYQTPRYLVIGTGKKITLECSQTMGHDKMYWYQQDPGMELHLIHYSYGVNSTEKGDLSSESTVSRIRTEHFPLTLESARPSHTSQYLCASSEFRQTDSPLHFGNGTRLTVT.

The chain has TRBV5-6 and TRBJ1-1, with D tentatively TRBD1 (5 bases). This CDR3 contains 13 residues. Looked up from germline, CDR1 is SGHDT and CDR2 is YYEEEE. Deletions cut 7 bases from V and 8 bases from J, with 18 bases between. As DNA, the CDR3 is TGTGCCAGCGGGACCGCCACCCCAACCGAAGCTTTCTTT. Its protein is CASGTATPTEAFF.

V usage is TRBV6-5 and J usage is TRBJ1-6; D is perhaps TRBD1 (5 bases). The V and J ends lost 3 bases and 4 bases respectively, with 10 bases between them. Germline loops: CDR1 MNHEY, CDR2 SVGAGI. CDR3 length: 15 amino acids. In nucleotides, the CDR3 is TGTGCCAGCAGTTATGACCAGGGATATAATTCACCCCTCCACTTT. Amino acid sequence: CASSYDQGYNSPLHF.

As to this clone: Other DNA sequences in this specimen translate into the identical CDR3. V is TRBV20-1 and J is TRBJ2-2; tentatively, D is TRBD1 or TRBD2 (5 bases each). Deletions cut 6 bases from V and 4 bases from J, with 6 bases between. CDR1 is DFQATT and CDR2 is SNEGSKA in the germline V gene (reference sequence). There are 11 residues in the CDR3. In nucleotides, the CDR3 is TGCAGTGCGAGGGGCACCGGGGAGCTGTTTTTT. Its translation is CSARGTGELFF.

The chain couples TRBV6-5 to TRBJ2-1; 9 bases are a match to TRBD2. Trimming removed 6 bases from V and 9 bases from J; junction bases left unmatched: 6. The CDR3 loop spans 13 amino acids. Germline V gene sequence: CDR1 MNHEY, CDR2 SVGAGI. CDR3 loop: CASSSSGKGEQFF. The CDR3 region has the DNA TGTGCCAGCAGCTCTAGCGGGAAGGGTGAGCAGTTCTTC.

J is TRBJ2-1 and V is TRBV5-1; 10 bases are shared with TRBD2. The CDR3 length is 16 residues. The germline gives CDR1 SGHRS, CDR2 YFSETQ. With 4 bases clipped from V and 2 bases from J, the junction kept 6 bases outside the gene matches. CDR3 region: CASSSTSGAAYNEQFF. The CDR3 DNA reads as TGCGCCAGCAGCAGTACTAGCGGGGCCGCCTACAATGAGCAGTTCTTC.

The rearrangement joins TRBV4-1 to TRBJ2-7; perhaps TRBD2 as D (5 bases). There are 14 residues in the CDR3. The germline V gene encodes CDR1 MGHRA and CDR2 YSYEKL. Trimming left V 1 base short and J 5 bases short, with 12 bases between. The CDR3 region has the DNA TGCGCCAGCAGCCAAGTCGGGGTGCTCCACGAGCAGTACTTC. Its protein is CASSQVGVLHEQYF.

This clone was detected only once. CDR3 nucleotides: TGTGCCAGCAGCTTAGATACGGGACAGGGTAAGGATGGCTACACCTTC. This encodes CASSLDTGQGKDGYTF. The chain is built from TRBV7-7 and TRBJ1-2, with 9 bases aligning to TRBD1. Germline CDR1 reads SSHAT; CDR2 reads FNYEAQ (reference sequence). V lost 1 base and J lost 6; bases outside the gene matches: 9. The CDR3 spans 16 residues. Variable domain in full (rest from reference TRBV7-7 and TRBJ1-2): GAGVSQSPRYKVTKRGQDVTLRCDPISSHATLYWYQQALGQGPEFLTYFNYEAQPDKSGLPSDRFSAERPEGSISTLTIQRTEQRDSAMYRCASSLDTGQGKDGYTFGSGTRLTVV.

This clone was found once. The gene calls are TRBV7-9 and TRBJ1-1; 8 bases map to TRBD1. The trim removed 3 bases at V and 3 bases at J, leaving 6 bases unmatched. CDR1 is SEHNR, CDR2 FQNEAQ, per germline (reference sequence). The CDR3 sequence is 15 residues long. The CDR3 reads CASSLGGTGHTEAFF. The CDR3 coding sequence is TGTGCCAGCAGCTTGGGGGGGACAGGACACACTGAAGCTTTCTTT.

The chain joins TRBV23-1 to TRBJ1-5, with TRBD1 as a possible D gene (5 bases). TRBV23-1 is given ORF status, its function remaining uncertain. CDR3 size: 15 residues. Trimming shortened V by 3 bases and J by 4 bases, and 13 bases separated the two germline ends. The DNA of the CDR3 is TGCGCCAGCAGTCACCTCGGGGACCCAAATCAGCCCCAGCATTTT. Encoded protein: CASSHLGDPNQPQHF.

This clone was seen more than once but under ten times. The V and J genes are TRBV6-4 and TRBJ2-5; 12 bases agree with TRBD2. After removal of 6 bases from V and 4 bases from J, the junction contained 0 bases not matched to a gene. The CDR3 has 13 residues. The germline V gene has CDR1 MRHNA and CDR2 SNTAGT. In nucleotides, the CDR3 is TGTGCCAGCAGGACTAGCGGGAGAGAGACCCAGTACTTC. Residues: CASRTSGRETQYF.

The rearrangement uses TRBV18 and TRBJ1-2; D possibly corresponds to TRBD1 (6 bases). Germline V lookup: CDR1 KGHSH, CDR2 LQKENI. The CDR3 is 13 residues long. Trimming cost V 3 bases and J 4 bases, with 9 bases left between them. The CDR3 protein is CASSPTTGYGYTF. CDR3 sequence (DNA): TGTGCCAGCTCACCGACGACAGGCTATGGCTACACCTTC. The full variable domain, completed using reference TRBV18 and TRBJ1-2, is NAGVMQNPRHLVRRRGQEARLRCSPMKGHSHVYWYRQLPEEGLKFMVYLQKENIIDESGMPKERFSAEFPKEGPSILRIQQVVRGDSAAYFCASSPTTGYGYTFGSGTRLTVV.